The sequence of this T cell receptor (beta chain) was determined in a study of beta chain features in type 1 diabetes. Study observations and caveats: In every one of the four CD4+ subsets, TCRB CDR3s were moderately but significantly shorter in Type 1 diabetes patients.

In its sample, this clone was seen many times. Its antigen is as yet unknown. Per the germline V gene, CDR1 is GTSNPN and CDR2 is SVGIG (reference sequence). This CDR3 comprises 12 residues. Trimming pared 1 base from V and 6 bases from J, leaving 6 bases between. As every portion of the isolated RNA was reverse transcribed, the sequencing read expressed TCRB transcripts. The protocol was immunoSEQ multiplex PCR, while the TCRdb copy is restricted to in-frame clones and leaves out a portion. Of 120,000 to 150,000 clones in the sample, 10% to 15% were seen once. Sequencing was carried out using central memory CD4+ T cells from blood. This receptor was identified in a man between 18 and 35 years old with type 1 diabetes. The gene calls are TRBV30 and TRBJ1-4, with D hard to call. CDR3 coding DNA: TGTGCCTGGAGTGCCCTGGATGAAAAACTGTTTTTT. It encodes CAWSALDEKLFF. The full variable domain, completed using reference TRBV30 and TRBJ1-4, is SQTIHQWPATLVQPVGSPLSLECTVEGTSNPNLYWYRQAAGRGLQLLFYSVGIGQISSEVPQNLSASRPQDRQFILSSKKLLLSDSGFYLCAWSALDEKLFFGSGTQLSVL.